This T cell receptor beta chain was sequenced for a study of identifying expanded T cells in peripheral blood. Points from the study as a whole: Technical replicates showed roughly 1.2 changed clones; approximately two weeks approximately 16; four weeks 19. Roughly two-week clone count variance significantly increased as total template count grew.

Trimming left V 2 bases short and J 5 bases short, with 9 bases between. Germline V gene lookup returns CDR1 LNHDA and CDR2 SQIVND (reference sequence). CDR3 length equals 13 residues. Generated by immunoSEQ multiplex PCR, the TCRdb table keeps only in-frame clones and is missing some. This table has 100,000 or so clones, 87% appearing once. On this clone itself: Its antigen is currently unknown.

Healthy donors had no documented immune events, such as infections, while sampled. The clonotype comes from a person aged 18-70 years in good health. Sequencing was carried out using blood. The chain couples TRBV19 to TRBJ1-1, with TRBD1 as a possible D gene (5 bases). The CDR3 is CASSITRGTEAFF. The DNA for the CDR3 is TGTGCCAGTAGTATAACACGGGGGACTGAAGCTTTCTTT.